This T cell receptor (beta chain) was captured in a study of CD8+ T cells in alopecia areata. Study-wide findings and caveats: Relative to normal scalp, lesional scalp, especially alopecia totalis/universalis, showed higher clonality. Patients displayed less clarity in TCR sharing than mice, a finding possibly related to HLA.

cDNA prepared by RNA extraction and subsequent reverse transcription served as the template for sequencing. TCRdb's table, derived via immunoSEQ multiplex PCR, lists solely in-frame clones and lacks some. The top ten clones hold about 38% of a sample with 110,000 to 150,000 clones, approximately 65% of them seen once. As to this clone: Its antigen is undetermined.

The sequenced sample consisted of CD8+ T cells sorted from blood. The source is a human donor in good health.

The CDR3 DNA is TGTGCCAGCAGTGCCATTAACAGGGGGAACACTGAAGCTTTCTTT. Its protein is CASSAINRGNTEAFF. V usage is TRBV25-1 and J usage is TRBJ1-1; TRBD1 aligns across 7 bases. The V gene end was trimmed by 4 bases and the J gene end by 1 base; junction bases not matched to a gene: 6. This CDR3 is 15 amino acids long. The V gene's germline CDR1 is MGHDK and CDR2 SYGVNS.